The clone carrying this T cell receptor (beta chain) appeared a single time. This CDR3 comprises 15 residues. Germline CDR1 is SGHTA and CDR2 is FQGNSA. V lost 4 bases and J 5 bases, leaving 16 bases between the germline ends. Naive CD4+ cells were CD45RA-selected; the remaining cells were memory. The entry originates in a study of shared clonotypes between healthy human individuals. The table came from immunoSEQ multiplex PCR; TCRdb's copy has only in-frame clones and leaves some out. The data hold roughly 1,500,000 clones, with less than 99% observed a single time. The clonotype comes from a man aged 30-40 years in good health. The J gene is TRBJ2-3, the V gene TRBV7-2, with D maybe TRBD1 (6 bases). The sample consisted of naive CD4+ T cells sorted from blood. Subset meaning: CD45RA+ positively selected. CDR3 sequence reads: CASSSYGQSGDTQYF. CDR3 in DNA: TGTGCCAGCAGCTCCTACGGACAGTCTGGAGATACGCAGTATTTT.